One and the same sample provided the 16 T cell receptor beta chains below, sequenced in a study of shared clonotypes between healthy human individuals. The data were produced by immunoSEQ multiplex PCR, yet TCRdb's version contains in-frame clones alone and is incomplete. The table lists about 2.4 million clones, over 85% of them singletons. What was sequenced was naive CD4+ T cells from PBMCs. Subset reported: CD45RA+ positively selected. These receptor sequences come from a man aged 18-30 years in good health. Some clones in this sample may be carry-over from other donors' samples.

The chain recombines TRBV29-1 with TRBJ1-2; maybe TRBD1 (5 bases). CDR1 and CDR2 (germline): SQVTM, ANQGSEA. V was trimmed by 7 bases and J by 2 bases, leaving 14 bases between them. The CDR3 contains 13 residues. The CDR3 here is CSARDPSNYGYTF. CDR3 coding DNA: TGCAGCGCCCGGGACCCGTCGAACTATGGCTACACCTTC. The whole variable domain, filled in from reference TRBV29-1 and TRBJ1-2, reads SAVISQKPSRDICQRGTSLTIQCQVDSQVTMMFWYRQQPGQSLTLIATANQGSEATYESGFVIDKFPISRPNLTFSTLTVSNMSPEDSSIYLCSARDPSNYGYTFGSGTRLTVV.

The chain uses TRBV5-1 and TRBJ1-3; no clear D. The CDR3 loop spans 17 amino acids. Trimming took off 4 bases at V and 0 bases at J, with 17 bases between the two ends. Germline V gene sequence: CDR1 SGHRS, CDR2 YFSETQ. The CDR3 loop is CASSRGGSVDSGNTIYF. In DNA form, the CDR3 reads TGCGCCAGCAGCCGTGGAGGGAGCGTCGACTCTGGAAACACCATATATTTT.

The V and J genes are TRBV6-1 and TRBJ2-3, with D maybe TRBD2 (6 bases). Germline values: CDR1 MNHNS, CDR2 SASEGT. The germline V and J ends were trimmed by 5 bases and 6 bases, with 12 bases remaining between them. This CDR3 contains 13 residues. CDR3 sequence: CASSRDWPDTQYF. The CDR3 coding sequence is TGTGCCAGCAGTCGGGACTGGCCCGATACGCAGTATTTT.

The rearrangement links TRBV2 to TRBJ2-1; weak D call: TRBD2 (5 bases). The germline gives CDR1 SNHLY, CDR2 FYNNEI. CDR3 size: 13 residues. The V end was cut by 8 bases, the J end by 8 bases, with 16 bases between. CDR3 nucleotide sequence: TGTGCCAGCGCTTTTTGGGAGAGGCATGAGCAGTTCTTC. Amino acids: CASAFWERHEQFF.

This clone has just one count. J is TRBJ2-7 and V is TRBV5-1, with 9 nucleotides matching TRBD1. The V gene end was trimmed by 3 bases and the J gene end by 4 bases; junction bases not matched to a gene: 5. The CDR3 runs to 14 residues. From germline, CDR1 is SGHRS and CDR2 YFSETQ. The CDR3 reads CASSYGTGRYEQYF. As DNA, the CDR3 is TGCGCCAGCAGCTACGGGACAGGGAGATACGAGCAGTACTTC.

The chain employs TRBV5-4 and TRBJ1-1; maybe TRBD1 (5 bases). CDR1 is SGHNT, CDR2 YYREEE, per germline (reference sequence). Between the trimmed V and J ends, which lost 3 bases and 1 base, there was a span of 13 bases. This CDR3 is 15 amino acids long. CDR3 DNA: TGTGCCAGCAGCTGGGGGGTAGGGCCGAACACTGAAGCTTTCTTT. This encodes CASSWGVGPNTEAFF.

With respect to this clone: Other DNA variants within this sample encode the same CDR3. The chain employs TRBV11-2 and TRBJ1-2; D is ambiguous. The CDR3 is 12 residues long. V was cut by 1 base and J by 5 bases, with 5 bases left in between. Per germline, CDR1 SGHAT and CDR2 FQNNGV. CDR3 bases: TGTGCCAGCAGCTTAGGGGCGTATGGCTACACCTTC. As protein: CASSLGAYGYTF.

V gene TRBV15 combines with J gene TRBJ2-5; D uncertain. This CDR3 is built from 14 residues. Germline V gene data show CDR1 as LNHNV and CDR2 as YYDKDF (reference sequence). The V and J ends lost 1 base and 5 bases respectively, with 11 bases between them. The CDR3 sequence: CATSRVKGPETQYF. The CDR3 nucleotides are TGTGCCACCAGCAGAGTTAAGGGCCCCGAGACCCAGTACTTC.

The sample holds one count of this clone. This chain connects TRBV5-1 to TRBJ2-7; 16 bases are shared with TRBD2. The trim removed 3 bases at V and 3 bases at J, leaving 6 bases unmatched. The CDR3 is made up of 17 amino acids. Germline V gene lookup returns CDR1 SGHRS and CDR2 YFSETQ. CDR3 in amino acids: CASSWGLAGGIHYEQYF. The CDR3 nucleotides read TGCGCCAGCAGCTGGGGACTAGCGGGAGGGATACACTACGAGCAGTACTTC.

The gene calls are TRBV5-4 and TRBJ2-3; TRBD2 aligns across 8 bases. This CDR3 is built from 16 residues. Germline CDR1 reads SGHNT; CDR2 reads YYREEE (reference sequence). The V segment lost 4 bases and the J segment 0 bases; nucleotides outside the gene matches: 7. The CDR3 is CASSLIAGISTDTQYF. The CDR3 nucleotides read TGTGCCAGCAGCCTTATAGCGGGGATTAGCACAGATACGCAGTATTTT. Full variable domain (remainder filled in from reference TRBV5-4 and TRBJ2-3): ETGVTQSPTHLIKTRGQQVTLRCSSQSGHNTVSWYQQALGQGPQFIFQYYREEENGRGNFPPRFSGLQFPNYSSELNVNALELDDSALYLCASSLIAGISTDTQYFGPGTRLTVL.

V and J are TRBV21-1 and TRBJ2-6. TRBV21-1 is labeled a pseudogene. CDR3 length: 13 residues. The DNA of the CDR3 is TGTGCCAGACCGGCCTCTGGGGCCAACGTCCTGACTTTC. It translates to CARPASGANVLTF.

The chain joins TRBV7-8 to TRBJ1-2; unclear D gene. V lost 4 bases, J lost 5 bases, and 20 bases lay in between. There are 16 residues in the CDR3. The V gene's germline CDR1 is SGHVS and CDR2 FQNEAQ. Here the CDR3 DNA reads TGTGCCAGCAGCTCAACTTTGTCCCCGGCGGGGTATGGCTACACCTTC. This sequence encodes CASSSTLSPAGYGYTF.

This chain joins TRBV28 and TRBJ2-7, with D tentatively TRBD1 or TRBD2 (6 bases each). The CDR3 sequence is 15 residues long. Germline assignment: CDR1 MDHEN and CDR2 SYDVKM. V was shortened by 6 bases and J by 0 bases, with 15 bases between the two germline ends. The CDR3 sequence: CASSPGGLLSYEQYF. CDR3 bases: TGTGCCAGCAGCCCTGGGGGGCTACTCTCCTACGAGCAGTACTTC.

The genes are TRBV7-2 and TRBJ2-3; a possible D gene is TRBD1 (6 bases). From germline, CDR1 is SGHTA and CDR2 FQGNSA. The CDR3 totals 15 residues. With 2 bases removed from V and 0 bases from J, the gap between germline ends came to 9 bases. DNA of the CDR3: TGTGCCAGCAGCTTACTAGGGGGAAGCACAGATACGCAGTATTTT. This codes for CASSLLGGSTDTQYF. Full variable domain (outside the CDR3, taken from reference TRBV7-2 and TRBJ2-3): GAGVSQSPSNKVTEKGKDVELRCDPISGHTALYWYRQSLGQGLEFLIYFQGNSAPDKSGLPSDRFSAERTGGSVSTLTIQRTQQEDSAVYLCASSLLGGSTDTQYFGPGTRLTVL.

V usage is TRBV29-1 and J usage is TRBJ1-2; possible D gene TRBD1, 5 bases. Trimming left V 7 bases short and J 0 bases short, with 9 bases between. The V gene's germline CDR1 is SQVTM and CDR2 ANQGSEA. The CDR3 spans 12 residues. CDR3 in DNA: TGCAGCGGCAGGGATGCTAACTATGGCTACACCTTC. It codes for CSGRDANYGYTF.

The chain links TRBV18 to TRBJ2-1; TRBD2 matches at 9 bases. J lost 8 bases, V lost 3 bases, and 5 bases had no gene match. The germline gives CDR1 KGHSH, CDR2 LQKENI. The CDR3 consists of 14 residues. CDR3 sequence: CASSPGLAAHEQFF. CDR3 sequence (DNA): TGTGCCAGCTCACCGGGACTAGCCGCCCATGAGCAGTTCTTC.